The clone carrying this T cell receptor beta chain showed up just a few times. Its cognate antigen is unknown. The libraries were made with immunoSEQ v3. Data came from immunoSEQ multiplex PCR; TCRdb stores just in-frame clones and leaves some out. The sample holds under 6,500 clones, about 66% seen once. Noted time point: pre-treatment sample, taken before nivolumab and TIL therapy. The tumor samples were excised metastases, mostly pleural nodules or supraclavicular lymph nodes. Patients then received nivolumab; progressors got lymphodepletion, TIL and IL-2. Enrollment ran from late 2017 to January 2020. This sample was taken from a study of TIL therapy for anti-PD-1-resistant metastatic lung cancer. Study in general: Most patients had lung adenocarcinoma; a handful of tumors were EGFR-mutant, two ALK-rearranged; half smoked currently or formerly. The study, taken as a whole, reports: The cohort had more treatment-naive, never-smoker and oncogene-addicted patients than typical.

From germline, CDR1 is SSHAT and CDR2 FNYEAQ (reference sequence). The V gene end was trimmed by 5 bases and the J gene end by 5 bases; junction bases not matched to a gene: 17. The CDR3 extends over 17 amino acids. Sequencing was performed on tumor tissue, taken at baseline. This chain uses TRBV7-7 with TRBJ2-5, with TRBD1 matching over 7 bases. This TCR derives from a person between 30 and 79 years old with non-small cell lung cancer. Here the CDR3 reads CASSPRPGTAVVETQYF. CDR3 DNA sequence: TGTGCCAGCAGCCCACGTCCCGGGACAGCCGTAGTTGAGACCCAGTACTTC.